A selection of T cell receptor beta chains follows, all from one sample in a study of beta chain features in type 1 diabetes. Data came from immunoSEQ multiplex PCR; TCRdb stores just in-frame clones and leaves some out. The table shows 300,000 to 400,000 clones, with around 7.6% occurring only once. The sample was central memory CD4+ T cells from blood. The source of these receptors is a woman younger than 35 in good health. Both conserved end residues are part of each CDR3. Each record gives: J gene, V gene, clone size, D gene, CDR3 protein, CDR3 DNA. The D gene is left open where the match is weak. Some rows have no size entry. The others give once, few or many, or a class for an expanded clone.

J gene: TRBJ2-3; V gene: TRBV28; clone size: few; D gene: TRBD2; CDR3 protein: CASSPSSSGSTDTQYF; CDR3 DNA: TGTGCCAGCAGTCCCTCTTCTAGCGGGAGTACAGATACGCAGTATTTT
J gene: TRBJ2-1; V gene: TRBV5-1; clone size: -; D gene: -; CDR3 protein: CASSQDGYNEQFF; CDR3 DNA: TGCGCCAGCAGTCAGGATGGGTACAATGAGCAGTTCTTC
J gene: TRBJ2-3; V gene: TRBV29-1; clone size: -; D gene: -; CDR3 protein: CSTASGTDTQYF; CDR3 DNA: TGCAGCACCGCTAGCGGCACAGATACGCAGTATTTT
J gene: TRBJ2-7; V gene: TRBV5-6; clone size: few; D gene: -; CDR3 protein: CASSTTGTRTSYEQYF; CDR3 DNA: TGTGCCAGCAGCACTACCGGGACTCGAACCTCCTACGAGCAGTACTTC
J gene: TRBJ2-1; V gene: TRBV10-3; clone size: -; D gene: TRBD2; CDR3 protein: CASTGLAGDDEQFF; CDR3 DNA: TGTGCCAGCACGGGACTAGCGGGAGACGATGAGCAGTTCTTC
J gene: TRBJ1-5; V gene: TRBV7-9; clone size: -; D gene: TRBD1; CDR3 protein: CASSLGGTGYQPQHF; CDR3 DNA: TGTGCCAGCAGCTTAGGAGGGACAGGGTATCAGCCCCAGCATTTT
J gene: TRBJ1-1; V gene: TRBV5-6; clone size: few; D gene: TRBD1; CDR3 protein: CASSWLTGRTEAFF; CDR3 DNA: TGTGCCAGCAGCTGGCTGACAGGGAGGACTGAAGCTTTCTTT
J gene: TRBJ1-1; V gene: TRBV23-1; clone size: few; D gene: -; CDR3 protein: CASSHSSGQPFITEAFF; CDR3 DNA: TGCGCCAGCAGTCATTCCTCTGGACAGCCTTTTATCACTGAAGCTTTCTTT
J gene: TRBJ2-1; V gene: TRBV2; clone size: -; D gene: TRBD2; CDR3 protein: CASSETGPTSGRGNEQFF; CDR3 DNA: TGTGCCAGCAGTGAGACAGGGCCAACTAGCGGGAGGGGCAATGAGCAGTTCTTC
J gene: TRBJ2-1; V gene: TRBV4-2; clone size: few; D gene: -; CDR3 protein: CASSQKVTFGHEQFF; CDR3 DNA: TGTGCCAGCAGCCAAAAGGTAACCTTCGGCCATGAGCAGTTCTTC
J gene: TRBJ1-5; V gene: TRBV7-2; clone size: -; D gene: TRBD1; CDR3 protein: CASSLGQGGYQPQHF; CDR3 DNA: TGTGCCAGCAGCTTAGGACAGGGGGGATATCAGCCCCAGCATTTT
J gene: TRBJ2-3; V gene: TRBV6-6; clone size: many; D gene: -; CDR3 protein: CASSWSVRGGDTQYF; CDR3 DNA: TGTGCCAGCAGTTGGTCTGTCAGAGGGGGGGATACGCAGTATTTT
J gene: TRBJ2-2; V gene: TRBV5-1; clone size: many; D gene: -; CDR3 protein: CASSFLDTSGELFF; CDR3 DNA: TGCGCCAGCAGCTTTCTCGACACCTCCGGGGAGCTGTTTTTT
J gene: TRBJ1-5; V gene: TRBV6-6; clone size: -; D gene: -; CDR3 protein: CASSSYGGLDQPQHF; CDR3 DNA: TGTGCCAGCAGTTCCTACGGGGGGCTTGATCAGCCCCAGCATTTT
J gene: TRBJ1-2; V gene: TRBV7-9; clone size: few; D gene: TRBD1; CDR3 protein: CASSPQTTGFKGYTF; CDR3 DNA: TGTGCCAGCAGTCCACAAACGACAGGGTTCAAAGGCTACACCTTC
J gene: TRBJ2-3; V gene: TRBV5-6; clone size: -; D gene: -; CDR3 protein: CASRSRRQASTDTQYF; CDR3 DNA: TGTGCCAGCAGATCTCGACGACAGGCTAGCACAGATACGCAGTATTTT
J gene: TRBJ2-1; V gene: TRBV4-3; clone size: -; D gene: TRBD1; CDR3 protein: CASSQVQGGGGREQFF; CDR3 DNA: TGCGCCAGCAGCCAAGTCCAAGGGGGCGGTGGACGTGAGCAGTTCTTC
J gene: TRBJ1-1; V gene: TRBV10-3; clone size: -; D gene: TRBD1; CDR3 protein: CAIREDRDTEAFF; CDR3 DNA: TGTGCCATCAGAGAAGACAGGGACACTGAAGCTTTCTTT
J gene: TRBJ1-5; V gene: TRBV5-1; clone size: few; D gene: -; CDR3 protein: CASSEGGYSNQPQHF; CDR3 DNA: TGCGCCAGCAGTGAAGGTGGATATAGCAATCAGCCCCAGCATTTT
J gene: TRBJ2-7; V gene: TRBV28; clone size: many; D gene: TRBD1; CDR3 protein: CASSSQETGQGHF; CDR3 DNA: TGTGCCAGCAGCTCCCAAGAAACGGGACAGGGACACTTC
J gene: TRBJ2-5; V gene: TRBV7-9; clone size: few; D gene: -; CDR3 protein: CASSLSRGMETQYF; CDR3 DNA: TGTGCCAGCAGCTTATCCCGAGGAATGGAGACCCAGTACTTC
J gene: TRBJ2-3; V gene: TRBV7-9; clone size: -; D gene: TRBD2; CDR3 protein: CASSLRASGTTDTQYF; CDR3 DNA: TGTGCCAGCAGCTTAAGGGCTAGCGGGACGACAGATACGCAGTATTTT
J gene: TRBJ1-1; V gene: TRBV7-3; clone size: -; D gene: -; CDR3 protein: CASSQQGGDTEAFF; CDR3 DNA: TGTGCCAGCAGCCAACAGGGAGGGGACACTGAAGCTTTCTTT
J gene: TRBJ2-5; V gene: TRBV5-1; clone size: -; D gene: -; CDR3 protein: CASSFEQETQYF; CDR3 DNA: TGCGCCAGCAGCTTCGAACAAGAGACCCAGTACTTC
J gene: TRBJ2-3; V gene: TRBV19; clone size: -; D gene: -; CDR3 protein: CASRRVDTDTQYF; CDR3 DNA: TGTGCCAGTAGGAGGGTTGACACAGATACGCAGTATTTT
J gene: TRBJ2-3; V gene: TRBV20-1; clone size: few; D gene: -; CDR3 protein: CSALTGSAQYF; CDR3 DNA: TGCAGTGCTCTGACCGGGTCCGCGCAGTATTTT
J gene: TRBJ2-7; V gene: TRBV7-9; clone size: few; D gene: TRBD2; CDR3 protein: CASSSSLLLAGGPGYEQYF; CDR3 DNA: TGTGCCAGCAGCTCGTCCCTACTTCTAGCGGGAGGGCCTGGCTACGAGCAGTACTTC
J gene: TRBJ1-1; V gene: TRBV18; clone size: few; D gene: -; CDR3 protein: CASSPPAGFDTEAFF; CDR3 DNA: TGTGCCAGCTCACCACCAGCCGGGTTCGACACTGAAGCTTTCTTT
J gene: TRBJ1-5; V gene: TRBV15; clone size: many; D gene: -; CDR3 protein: CATGRFNQPQHF; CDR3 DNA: TGTGCCACCGGACGGTTCAATCAGCCCCAGCATTTT
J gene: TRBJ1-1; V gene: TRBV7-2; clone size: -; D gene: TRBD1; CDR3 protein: CASSQGTAGQGRPEAFF; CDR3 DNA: TGTGCCAGCAGCCAAGGGACAGCTGGACAGGGCCGCCCTGAAGCTTTCTTT
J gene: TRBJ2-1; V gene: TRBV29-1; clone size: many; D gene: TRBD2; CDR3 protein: CSVEGLAGGFRRDEQFF; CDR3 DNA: TGCAGCGTTGAGGGACTAGCGGGAGGTTTTCGGCGGGATGAGCAGTTCTTC
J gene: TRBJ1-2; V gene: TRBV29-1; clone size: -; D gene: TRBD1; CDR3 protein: CSVKGQDYGYTF; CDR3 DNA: TGCAGCGTAAAAGGACAGGACTATGGCTACACCTTC
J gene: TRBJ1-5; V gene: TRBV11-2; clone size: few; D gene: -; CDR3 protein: CASSRDRHQPQHF; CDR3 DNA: TGTGCCAGCAGCCGCGACAGGCATCAGCCCCAGCATTTT
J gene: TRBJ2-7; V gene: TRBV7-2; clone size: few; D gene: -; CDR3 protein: CASSNTGMEQYF; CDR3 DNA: TGTGCCAGCAGCAATACAGGGATGGAGCAGTACTTC
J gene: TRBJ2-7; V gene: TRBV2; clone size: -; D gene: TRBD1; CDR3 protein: CASSIQGSYEQYF; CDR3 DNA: TGTGCCAGCAGTATACAGGGGTCCTACGAGCAGTACTTC
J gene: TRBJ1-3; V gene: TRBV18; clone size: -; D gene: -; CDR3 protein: CASSPVGLAPSGNTIYF; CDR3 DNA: TGTGCCAGCTCACCCGTAGGACTCGCCCCCTCTGGAAACACCATATATTTT
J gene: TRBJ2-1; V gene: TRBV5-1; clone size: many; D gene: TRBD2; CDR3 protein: CASRGTSGNNEQFF; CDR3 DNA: TGCGCCAGCCGAGGGACTAGCGGAAACAATGAGCAGTTCTTC
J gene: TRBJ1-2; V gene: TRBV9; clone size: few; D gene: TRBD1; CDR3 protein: CASSVATDRGIFYGYTF; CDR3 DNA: TGTGCCAGCAGCGTAGCTACGGACAGGGGAATTTTCTATGGCTACACCTTC
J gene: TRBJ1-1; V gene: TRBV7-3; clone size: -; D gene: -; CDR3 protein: CASSATGKNTEAFF; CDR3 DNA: TGTGCCAGCAGCGCAACAGGGAAGAACACTGAAGCTTTCTTT
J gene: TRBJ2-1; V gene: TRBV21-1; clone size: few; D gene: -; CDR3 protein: CASSIGNEQFF; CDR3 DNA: TGTGCCAGCAGCATTGGGAATGAGCAGTTCTTC